These 9 T cell receptor beta chains share one sample of origin, sequenced in a study of shared clonotypes between healthy human individuals. The protocol was immunoSEQ multiplex PCR, while the TCRdb copy is restricted to in-frame clones and leaves out a portion. This sample has about 680,000 clones, with about 90% found just once. CD45RO-negative CD8 cells positively selected for CCR7 made up the naive population, which excluded terminally differentiated effector memory CD45RA+ cells. The sample was naive CD8+ T cells sorted from blood. These receptors originate from a man aged 25-45 years in good health.

The CDR3 bases are TGTGCCAGCAGCTTGTCCCAGGGTTGGACTGAAGCTTTCTTT. This translates into CASSLSQGWTEAFF. V is TRBV5-5 and J is TRBJ1-1, with TRBD1 as a possible D gene (5 bases). Germline lookup yields CDR1 SGHKS and CDR2 YYEKEE (reference sequence). The CDR3 length is 14 residues. V lost 1 base and J lost 5, with 12 bases in between.

This clone was counted once. Other DNA sequences within the sample encode an identical CDR3. This chain joins TRBV27 and TRBJ2-7; no reliable D call. The CDR3 loop spans 13 amino acids. The V and J ends lost 0 bases and 4 bases respectively, with 7 bases between them. CDR1 MNHEY and CDR2 SMNVEV come from the germline V gene (reference sequence). DNA of the CDR3: TGTGCCAGCAGTTTATCCCCCAGTTACGAGCAGTACTTC. Its protein product is CASSLSPSYEQYF.

V is TRBV6-5 and J is TRBJ2-3; 7 nucleotides align to TRBD1. CDR1 and CDR2 (germline): MNHEY, SVGAGI. With 5 bases clipped from V and 4 bases from J, the junction kept 6 bases outside the gene matches. The CDR3 consists of 14 residues. The CDR3 loop reads CASSESTGADTQYF. In DNA form, the CDR3 reads TGTGCCAGCAGTGAGTCAACAGGGGCAGATACGCAGTATTTT.

The chain combines TRBV21-1 with TRBJ1-1; the D segment call TRBD1 is taken from the table without a DNA check. TRBV21-1 is deemed a pseudogene. The CDR3 is 16 residues long. The CDR3 DNA sequence: TGTGCCAGCAGCAAAACAGGGACCAGCATCAACACTGAAGCTTTCTTT. Translating it yields CASSKTGTSINTEAFF.

The chain combines TRBV10-3 with TRBJ2-3, with TRBD2 matching over 7 bases. The germline gives CDR1 ENHRY, CDR2 SYGVKD. CDR3 size: 14 residues. The V segment lost 8 bases and the J segment 2 bases; nucleotides outside the gene matches: 7. CDR3 coding DNA: TGTGCCATCTCCGGGACTACCAACACAGATACGCAGTATTTT. Translating it yields CAISGTTNTDTQYF.

The DNA for the CDR3 is TGTGCCAGCAGTCGACGACAGGGGGTTGCCAATGAGCAGTTCTTC. It is translated as CASSRRQGVANEQFF. The V gene is TRBV6-5, the J gene TRBJ2-1, with 9 bases fitting TRBD1. J was trimmed by 6 bases and V by 5 bases; bases with no gene match: 8. The CDR3 length is 15 residues. CDR1 is MNHEY, CDR2 SVGAGI, per germline.

V and J are TRBV6-5 and TRBJ2-5; D possibly corresponds to TRBD1 (6 bases). This CDR3 spans 13 amino acids. With 5 bases removed from V and 4 bases from J, the gap between germline ends came to 11 bases. Germline CDR1 MNHEY, CDR2 SVGAGI. The CDR3 loop reads CASSAGVAETQYF. The CDR3, as DNA: TGTGCCAGCAGTGCAGGGGTGGCAGAGACCCAGTACTTC.

This chain links TRBV27 with TRBJ2-6; D gene ambiguous. Germline lookup yields CDR1 MNHEY and CDR2 SMNVEV (reference sequence). The ends were cut back, 2 bases at V and 3 bases at J, with 5 bases in the middle. The CDR3 extends over 14 amino acids. The CDR3 here is CASSLANGANVLTF. The CDR3 region has the DNA TGTGCCAGCAGTTTAGCGAATGGGGCCAACGTCCTGACTTTC.

The rearrangement joins TRBV27 to TRBJ2-7, with D hard to call. The germline V gene has CDR1 MNHEY and CDR2 SMNVEV (reference sequence). The CDR3 length is 15 residues. Deletions cut 3 bases from V and 3 bases from J, with 15 bases between. CDR3: CASSFGLGGFYEQYF. CDR3 DNA sequence: TGTGCCAGCAGTTTCGGGCTAGGCGGTTTCTACGAGCAGTACTTC.